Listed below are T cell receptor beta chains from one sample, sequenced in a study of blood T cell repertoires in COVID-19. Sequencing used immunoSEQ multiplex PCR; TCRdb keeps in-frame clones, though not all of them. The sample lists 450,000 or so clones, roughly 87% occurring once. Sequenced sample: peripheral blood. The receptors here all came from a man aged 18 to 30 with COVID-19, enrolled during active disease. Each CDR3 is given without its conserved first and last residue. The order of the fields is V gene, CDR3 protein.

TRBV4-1 ASSPGQGGNTEAF
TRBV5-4 ASSWGGEQY
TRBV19 ASSRSGGSYNEQF
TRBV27 ASSLSGRRETQY
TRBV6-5 ASRRTGTYEQY
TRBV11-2 ASSRQRGASNEQF
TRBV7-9 ASNQLVTGELF
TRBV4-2 ASSLPGLGTEQY
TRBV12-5 ASGFRTDTQY
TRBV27 ASSFGGAFSYNSPLH
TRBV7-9 ASSLEGASGRVEQY
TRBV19 ASSLSDRGNSPLH
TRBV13 ASSLGRRVEKLF
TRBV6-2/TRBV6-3 ASSYPLTGGQETQY
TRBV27 ASSLGLAAHNEQF
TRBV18 ASSHDRHSNQPQH
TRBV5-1 ASSPNGGHTDTQY
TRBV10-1 ASSERPLGEENEQY
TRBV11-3 ASSPGQGSAGNTIY
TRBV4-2 ASSQVELDADEQF
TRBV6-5 ASSWGQGLAF
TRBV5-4 ASSQSVGVEETQY
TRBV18 ASSPPSGTGSEAF
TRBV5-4 ASSFGEETQY
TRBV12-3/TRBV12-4 ASSKRGGETQY
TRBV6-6 ASQRESYNEQF
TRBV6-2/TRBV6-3 ASSYVWGLAGGSSKNIQY
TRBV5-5 ASSPGGIQETQY
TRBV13 ASSYGGLRVDTEAF
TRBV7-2 ASSYRQGAGTEAF
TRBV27 ASSLWGRAPIEDGYT
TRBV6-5 ASSPDRGPNTEAF
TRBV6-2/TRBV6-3 ASSWGPGGRAFGDEQF
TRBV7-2 ASSSIRLAGVTDTQY
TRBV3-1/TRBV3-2 ASSQGTGVANEQF